Listed below are T cell receptor beta chains from one sample, sequenced in a study of control samples from healthy donors and cancer patients. Produced via immunoSEQ multiplex PCR; TCRdb's table is partial and in-frame only. The profile shows about 170,000 clones, 91% of them singletons. Sequencing was carried out using blood. The receptors here all came from a woman aged 30 to 39 in good health. The CDR3 runs from the conserved cysteine through the conserved F or W. Each record gives: clone size, D gene, J gene, V gene, CDR3 DNA, CDR3 protein. A D gene is named only where the DNA matches it firmly. Some rows mark clone size as missing; the rest say once, few, many or name a class of expanded clone.

abundance: .; d_gene: .; j_gene: TRBJ2-5; v_gene: TRBV7-9; CDR3nt: TGTGCCAGCAGCTTAGCGCGGATTACTAGCAAGTACCAAGAGACCCAGTACTTC; CDR3aa: CASSLARITSKYQETQYF
abundance: .; d_gene: .; j_gene: TRBJ1-6; v_gene: TRBV7-6; CDR3nt: TGTGCCAGCAGCTTAGCGCAGGGGTCACCCCTCCACTTT; CDR3aa: CASSLAQGSPLHF
abundance: .; d_gene: TRBD1; j_gene: TRBJ2-1; v_gene: TRBV7-2; CDR3nt: TGTGCCAGCAGCCCGACAGGGGGGGATGAGCAGTTCTTC; CDR3aa: CASSPTGGDEQFF
abundance: .; d_gene: .; j_gene: TRBJ1-2; v_gene: TRBV5-5; CDR3nt: TGTGCCAGCAGCTTCAGGGGTGACTATGGCTACACCTTC; CDR3aa: CASSFRGDYGYTF
abundance: .; d_gene: .; j_gene: TRBJ2-7; v_gene: TRBV28; CDR3nt: TGTGCCAGCAGTTTAGAAAGCTCCTACGAGCAGTACTTC; CDR3aa: CASSLESSYEQYF
abundance: .; d_gene: .; j_gene: TRBJ2-7; v_gene: TRBV4-2; CDR3nt: TGTGCCAGCAGCCAAGATACGGGACCCCCCTACGAGCAGTACTTC; CDR3aa: CASSQDTGPPYEQYF
abundance: .; d_gene: TRBD2; j_gene: TRBJ2-1; v_gene: TRBV6-5; CDR3nt: TGTGCCAGCAGTTACGGGGGGGTCAATGAGCAGTTCTTC; CDR3aa: CASSYGGVNEQFF
abundance: .; d_gene: .; j_gene: TRBJ2-7; v_gene: TRBV5-5; CDR3nt: TGTGCCAGCAGCTTGGTGTGGGGGGCTGAGCAGTACTTC; CDR3aa: CASSLVWGAEQYF
abundance: .; d_gene: .; j_gene: TRBJ2-5; v_gene: TRBV2; CDR3nt: TGTGCCAGCAGCAGGGTTCAAGAGACCCAGTACTTC; CDR3aa: CASSRVQETQYF
abundance: .; d_gene: .; j_gene: TRBJ2-1; v_gene: TRBV19; CDR3nt: TGTGCCAGTAGTATCAAAGGGGGGGAGCAGTTCTTC; CDR3aa: CASSIKGGEQFF
abundance: .; d_gene: .; j_gene: TRBJ1-1; v_gene: TRBV5-1; CDR3nt: TGCGCCAGCAGCTTGGTCGGGGAGAACACTGAAGCTTTCTTT; CDR3aa: CASSLVGENTEAFF
abundance: .; d_gene: .; j_gene: TRBJ1-6; v_gene: TRBV19; CDR3nt: TGTGCCAGTAGTATAGTGGGGTATAATTCACCCCTCCACTTT; CDR3aa: CASSIVGYNSPLHF
abundance: .; d_gene: .; j_gene: TRBJ1-3; v_gene: TRBV9; CDR3nt: TGTGCCAGCAGCGTAGTGGGTTCAGGGTCTGGAAACACCATATATTTT; CDR3aa: CASSVVGSGSGNTIYF
abundance: .; d_gene: TRBD2; j_gene: TRBJ2-1; v_gene: TRBV5-8; CDR3nt: TGTGCCAACCTAGCGGTCGCCTACAATGAGCAGTTCTTC; CDR3aa: CANLAVAYNEQFF
abundance: few; d_gene: TRBD2; j_gene: TRBJ2-1; v_gene: TRBV27; CDR3nt: TGTGCCAGCAGTCCCCGGACTAGCGGGGTCTACAATGAGCAGTTCTTC; CDR3aa: CASSPRTSGVYNEQFF
abundance: once; d_gene: .; j_gene: TRBJ1-2; v_gene: TRBV5-1; CDR3nt: TGCGCCAGCAGCCTCCAGGGGTTCCCTAACTATGGCTACACCTTC; CDR3aa: CASSLQGFPNYGYTF
abundance: few; d_gene: TRBD1; j_gene: TRBJ2-7; v_gene: TRBV12-5; CDR3nt: TGTGCTAGTGGTATCTCATACGACAGGGGTACCTACGAGCAGTACTTC; CDR3aa: CASGISYDRGTYEQYF
abundance: .; d_gene: TRBD1; j_gene: TRBJ1-4; v_gene: TRBV9; CDR3nt: TGTGCCAGCAGCGTAGGGGACAGGAATGAAAAACTGTTTTTT; CDR3aa: CASSVGDRNEKLFF
abundance: .; d_gene: .; j_gene: TRBJ2-5; v_gene: TRBV28; CDR3nt: TGTGCCAGCAGTTTACAGGGGGGCCCAAGAGGGACCCAGTACTTC; CDR3aa: CASSLQGGPRGTQYF
abundance: once; d_gene: .; j_gene: TRBJ1-2; v_gene: TRBV27; CDR3nt: TGTGCCAGCAGTTTGGCGGGGGCCCACTATGGCTACACCTTC; CDR3aa: CASSLAGAHYGYTF
abundance: .; d_gene: .; j_gene: TRBJ2-5; v_gene: TRBV5-1; CDR3nt: TGCGCCAGCAGCGCCCAAGAGACCCAGTACTTC; CDR3aa: CASSAQETQYF
abundance: once; d_gene: .; j_gene: TRBJ1-1; v_gene: TRBV15; CDR3nt: TGTGCCACCAGACAGGGAGGCACTGAAGCTTTCTTT; CDR3aa: CATRQGGTEAFF
abundance: .; d_gene: .; j_gene: TRBJ2-4; v_gene: TRBV11-3; CDR3nt: TGTGCCAGCAGCTTAGGGGGGCCGGGGGACATTCAGTACTTC; CDR3aa: CASSLGGPGDIQYF
abundance: .; d_gene: TRBD2; j_gene: TRBJ2-7; v_gene: TRBV12-5; CDR3nt: TGTGCTAGTGGTTTGGACAGGGACCTAGCGGGAGGGCTCAAATACGAGCAGTACTTC; CDR3aa: CASGLDRDLAGGLKYEQYF
abundance: .; d_gene: .; j_gene: TRBJ1-2; v_gene: TRBV7-9; CDR3nt: TGTGCCAGCACCCCAGGCGGATCCTATGGCTACACCTTC; CDR3aa: CASTPGGSYGYTF
abundance: .; d_gene: .; j_gene: TRBJ1-1; v_gene: TRBV30; CDR3nt: TGTGCCTGGGCCGGGGGCGCGTGGAGCACTGAAGCTTTCTTT; CDR3aa: CAWAGGAWSTEAFF
abundance: .; d_gene: TRBD2; j_gene: TRBJ2-3; v_gene: TRBV4-1; CDR3nt: TGCGCCAGCAGCCAAGCACAGGGGCCGGGACTAGCGGGATTCACGCAGTATTTT; CDR3aa: CASSQAQGPGLAGFTQYF
abundance: .; d_gene: TRBD1; j_gene: TRBJ1-5; v_gene: TRBV19; CDR3nt: TGTGCCAGTAGCCGGACAGGGACGGGCAATCAGCCCCAGCATTTT; CDR3aa: CASSRTGTGNQPQHF
abundance: .; d_gene: TRBD1; j_gene: TRBJ2-4; v_gene: TRBV15; CDR3nt: TGTGCCACCAGCAGAGGACAGGGCCAAAACATTCAGTACTTC; CDR3aa: CATSRGQGQNIQYF
abundance: .; d_gene: .; j_gene: TRBJ2-7; v_gene: TRBV6-5; CDR3nt: TGTGCCAGCTATGGCACAGGGAGGTCCTACGAGCAGTACTTC; CDR3aa: CASYGTGRSYEQYF
abundance: .; d_gene: .; j_gene: TRBJ1-2; v_gene: TRBV30; CDR3nt: TGTGCCTGGAGTGTAACAGGGAGTAACTATGGCTACACCTTC; CDR3aa: CAWSVTGSNYGYTF
abundance: .; d_gene: .; j_gene: TRBJ1-5; v_gene: TRBV7-2; CDR3nt: TGTGCCAGCAGCTTAATGGGAGTGGGCAATCAGCCCCAGCATTTT; CDR3aa: CASSLMGVGNQPQHF
abundance: .; d_gene: .; j_gene: TRBJ1-4; v_gene: TRBV2; CDR3nt: TGTGCCAGCAGGGACCCTAATGAAAAACTGTTTTTT; CDR3aa: CASRDPNEKLFF
abundance: .; d_gene: TRBD1; j_gene: TRBJ2-3; v_gene: TRBV4-3; CDR3nt: TGCGCCAGCAGCCAAGATGGGACAGGGTCAGATACGCAGTATTTT; CDR3aa: CASSQDGTGSDTQYF
abundance: .; d_gene: TRBD2; j_gene: TRBJ2-1; v_gene: TRBV9; CDR3nt: TGTGCCAGCAGCGTAGCTGAGACTAGCAGAAACAATGAGCAGTTCTTC; CDR3aa: CASSVAETSRNNEQFF
abundance: .; d_gene: TRBD1; j_gene: TRBJ2-7; v_gene: TRBV7-8; CDR3nt: TGTGCCAGCAGCTTAGCAGGGGGCAAATACGAGCAGTACTTC; CDR3aa: CASSLAGGKYEQYF
abundance: once; d_gene: TRBD2; j_gene: TRBJ2-5; v_gene: TRBV4-1; CDR3nt: TGCGCCAGCAGCCAAGAGTTGCGGGGGGGCCCGAACCAAGAGACCCAGTACTTC; CDR3aa: CASSQELRGGPNQETQYF
abundance: .; d_gene: .; j_gene: TRBJ2-5; v_gene: TRBV7-9; CDR3nt: TGTGCCAGCAGCCCCCCCGGGAGACAAGAGACCCAGTACTTC; CDR3aa: CASSPPGRQETQYF
abundance: .; d_gene: .; j_gene: TRBJ2-1; v_gene: TRBV14; CDR3nt: TGTGCCAGCAGCCAAGGGGGGAGCTCCTACAATGAGCAGTTCTTC; CDR3aa: CASSQGGSSYNEQFF
abundance: .; d_gene: .; j_gene: TRBJ1-1; v_gene: TRBV6-1; CDR3nt: TGTGCCAGCAGTGAAGTGCAGGGAGAAACTGAAGCTTTCTTT; CDR3aa: CASSEVQGETEAFF
abundance: once; d_gene: TRBD1; j_gene: TRBJ2-1; v_gene: TRBV6-4; CDR3nt: TGTGCCAGCAGTGAGGACAGGGGGCTCTACAATGAGCAGTTCTTC; CDR3aa: CASSEDRGLYNEQFF
abundance: .; d_gene: TRBD1; j_gene: TRBJ2-5; v_gene: TRBV2; CDR3nt: TGTGCCAGCAGAGAACAGGGGGGCAGAGTAGAGACCCAGTACTTC; CDR3aa: CASREQGGRVETQYF
abundance: .; d_gene: .; j_gene: TRBJ2-6; v_gene: TRBV3-1/TRBV3-2; CDR3nt: TGTGCCAGCAGCCTCCCCGGACCTCCGAGCTCTGGGGCCAACGTCCTGACTTTC; CDR3aa: CASSLPGPPSSGANVLTF
abundance: .; d_gene: TRBD1; j_gene: TRBJ1-5; v_gene: TRBV29-1; CDR3nt: TGCAGCGTTGCGGACAGGAGCAATCAGCCCCAGCATTTT; CDR3aa: CSVADRSNQPQHF
abundance: .; d_gene: .; j_gene: TRBJ1-1; v_gene: TRBV3-1/TRBV3-2; CDR3nt: TGTGCCAGCAGCCAAGTTGTCAGGGGGAACACTGAAGCTTTCTTT; CDR3aa: CASSQVVRGNTEAFF
abundance: .; d_gene: .; j_gene: TRBJ1-2; v_gene: TRBV5-6; CDR3nt: TGTGCCAGCAGCTTGGGGGTAGGTGGCTACACCTTC; CDR3aa: CASSLGVGGYTF
abundance: .; d_gene: TRBD2; j_gene: TRBJ2-2; v_gene: TRBV5-1; CDR3nt: TGCGCCAGCAGGCCCGGGACTACCAACACCGGGGAGCTGTTTTTT; CDR3aa: CASRPGTTNTGELFF
abundance: .; d_gene: .; j_gene: TRBJ2-2; v_gene: TRBV7-9; CDR3nt: TGTGCCAGCAGCTTACTCGGGAACACCGGGGAGCTGTTTTTT; CDR3aa: CASSLLGNTGELFF
abundance: .; d_gene: TRBD2; j_gene: TRBJ2-3; v_gene: TRBV29-1; CDR3nt: TGCAGCCATGGACTAGCGGGGGTTGACACAGATACGCAGTATTTT; CDR3aa: CSHGLAGVDTDTQYF
abundance: .; d_gene: .; j_gene: TRBJ2-1; v_gene: TRBV12-3/TRBV12-4; CDR3nt: TGTGCCAGCAGTTGGGGGACCTACAATGAGCAGTTCTTC; CDR3aa: CASSWGTYNEQFF
abundance: .; d_gene: TRBD1; j_gene: TRBJ1-4; v_gene: TRBV4-2; CDR3nt: TGTGCCAGCAGCCCCAGGGGGCGCTCGACTAATGAAAAACTGTTTTTT; CDR3aa: CASSPRGRSTNEKLFF
abundance: .; d_gene: .; j_gene: TRBJ2-1; v_gene: TRBV12-2; CDR3nt: TGTGCAAGTCGCTTAGTGCAGGATTACAATGAGCAGTTCTTC; CDR3aa: CASRLVQDYNEQFF
abundance: .; d_gene: .; j_gene: TRBJ2-7; v_gene: TRBV7-2; CDR3nt: TGTGCCAGCAGCTGGGGACTCCCCTACGAGCAGTACTTC; CDR3aa: CASSWGLPYEQYF
abundance: .; d_gene: .; j_gene: TRBJ1-2; v_gene: TRBV7-9; CDR3nt: TGTGCCAGCAGCTTGGGGACCTCTAACTATGGCTACACCTTC; CDR3aa: CASSLGTSNYGYTF
abundance: .; d_gene: .; j_gene: TRBJ2-5; v_gene: TRBV30; CDR3nt: TGTGCCTGGAGTGTACACTCCCAAGAGACCCAGTACTTC; CDR3aa: CAWSVHSQETQYF
abundance: .; d_gene: .; j_gene: TRBJ1-3; v_gene: TRBV29-1; CDR3nt: TGCAGCGTTGGGGGGTCGTCGGGAAACACCATATATTTT; CDR3aa: CSVGGSSGNTIYF
abundance: .; d_gene: .; j_gene: TRBJ1-1; v_gene: TRBV24-1; CDR3nt: TGTGCCACCAGTGAGGGACACCGTACTGAAGCTTTCTTT; CDR3aa: CATSEGHRTEAFF